This TCR beta chain was identified in a study of technical replicates of blood from several donors. Using immunoSEQ multiplex PCR, the repertoire was profiled, and TCRdb retains in-frame clones only, with some absent. This table holds around 80,000 clones, approximately 94% found once. This CDR3 contains 18 residues. Trimming took off 4 bases at V and 5 bases at J, with 27 bases between the two ends. The germline V gene encodes CDR1 MDHEN and CDR2 SYDVKM. The chain recombines TRBV28 with TRBJ2-7; D not resolved. The clonotype comes from a human donor in good health. The sequenced sample consisted of T cells isolated from PBMCs. The CDR3 sequence is CASSSLEHPSYRRHEQYF. The CDR3 DNA follows: TGTGCCAGCAGTTCCCTCGAGCACCCCAGTTATAGGCGGCACGAGCAGTACTTC.